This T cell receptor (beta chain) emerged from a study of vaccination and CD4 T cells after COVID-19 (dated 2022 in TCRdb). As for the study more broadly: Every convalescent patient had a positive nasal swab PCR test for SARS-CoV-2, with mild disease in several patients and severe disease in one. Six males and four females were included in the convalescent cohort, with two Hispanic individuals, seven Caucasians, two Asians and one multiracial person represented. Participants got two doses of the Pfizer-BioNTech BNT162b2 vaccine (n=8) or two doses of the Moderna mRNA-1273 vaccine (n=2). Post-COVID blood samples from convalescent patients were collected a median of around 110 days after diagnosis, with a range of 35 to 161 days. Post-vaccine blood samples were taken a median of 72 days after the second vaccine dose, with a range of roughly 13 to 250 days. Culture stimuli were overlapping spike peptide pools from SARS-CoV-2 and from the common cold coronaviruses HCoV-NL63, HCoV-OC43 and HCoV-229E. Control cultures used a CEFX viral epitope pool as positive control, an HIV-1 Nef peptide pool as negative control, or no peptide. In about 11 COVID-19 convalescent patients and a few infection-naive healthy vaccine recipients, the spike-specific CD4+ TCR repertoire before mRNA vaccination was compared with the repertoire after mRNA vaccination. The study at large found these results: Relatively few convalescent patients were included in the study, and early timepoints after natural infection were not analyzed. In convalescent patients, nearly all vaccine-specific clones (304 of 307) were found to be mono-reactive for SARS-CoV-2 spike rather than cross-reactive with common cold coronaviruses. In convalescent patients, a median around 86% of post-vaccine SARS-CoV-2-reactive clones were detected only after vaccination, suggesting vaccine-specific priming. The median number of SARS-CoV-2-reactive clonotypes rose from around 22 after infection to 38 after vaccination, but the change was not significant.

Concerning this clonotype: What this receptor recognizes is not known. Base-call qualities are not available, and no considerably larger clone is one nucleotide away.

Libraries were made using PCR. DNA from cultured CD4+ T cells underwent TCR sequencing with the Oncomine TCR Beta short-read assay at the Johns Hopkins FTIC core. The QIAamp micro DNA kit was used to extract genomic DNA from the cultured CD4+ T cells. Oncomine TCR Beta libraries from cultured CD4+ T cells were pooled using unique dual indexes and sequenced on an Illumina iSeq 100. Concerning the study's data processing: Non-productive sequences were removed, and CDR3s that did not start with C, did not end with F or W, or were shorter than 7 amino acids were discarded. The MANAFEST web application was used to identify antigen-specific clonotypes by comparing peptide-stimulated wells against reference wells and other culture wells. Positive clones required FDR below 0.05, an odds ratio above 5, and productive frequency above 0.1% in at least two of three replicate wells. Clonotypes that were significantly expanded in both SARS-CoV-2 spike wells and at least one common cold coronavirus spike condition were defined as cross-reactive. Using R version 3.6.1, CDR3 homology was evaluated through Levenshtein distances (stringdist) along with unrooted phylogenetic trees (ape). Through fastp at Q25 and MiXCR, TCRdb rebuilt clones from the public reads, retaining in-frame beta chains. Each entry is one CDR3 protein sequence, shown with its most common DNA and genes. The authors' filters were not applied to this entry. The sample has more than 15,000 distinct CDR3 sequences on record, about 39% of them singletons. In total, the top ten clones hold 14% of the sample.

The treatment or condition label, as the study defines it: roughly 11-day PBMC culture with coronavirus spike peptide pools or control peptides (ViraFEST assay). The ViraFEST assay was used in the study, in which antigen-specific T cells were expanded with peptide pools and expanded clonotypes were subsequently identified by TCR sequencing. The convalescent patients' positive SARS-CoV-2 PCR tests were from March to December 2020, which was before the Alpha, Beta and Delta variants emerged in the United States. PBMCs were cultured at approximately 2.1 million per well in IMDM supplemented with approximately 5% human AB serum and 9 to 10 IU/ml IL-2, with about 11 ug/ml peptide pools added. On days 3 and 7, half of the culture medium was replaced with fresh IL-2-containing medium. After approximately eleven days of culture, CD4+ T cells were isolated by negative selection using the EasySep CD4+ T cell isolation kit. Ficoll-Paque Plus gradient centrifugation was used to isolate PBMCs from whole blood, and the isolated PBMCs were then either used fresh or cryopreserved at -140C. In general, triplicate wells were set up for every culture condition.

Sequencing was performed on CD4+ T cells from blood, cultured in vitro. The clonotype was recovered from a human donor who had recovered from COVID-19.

The encoded CDR3 is CATGTGAKTQYF. The sequenced DNA: TGTGCCACTGGGACAGGGGCCAAGACCCAGTACTTC. Rearrangement joined TRBV24-1 to TRBJ2-5; TRBD1 matches 10 bases in the middle. Sequences KGHDR (CDR1) and SFDVKD (CDR2) are obtained from the germline V gene. Here V drops 10 bases and J drops 6 bases, and the junction holds 4 bases not matched to any gene. The CDR3 measures 12 amino acids from cysteine to phenylalanine. The only DNA kept is the CDR3, 36 bases in frame from the first base.